A selection of T cell receptor beta chains follows, all from one sample in a study of regulatory T cells in long-lasting Graves disease. TCRdb reprocessed the multiplex PCR reads with MiXCR, giving one entry per CDR3 protein. Counted here are around 450,000 distinct CDR3 sequences, 14% to 15% occurring once; the ten biggest clones make up 16%. The same specimen was also included in a second study, on T cells in Graves' hyperthyroidism and ophthalmopathy.

The material sequenced was peripheral blood mononuclear cells (PBMCs), taken at new diagnosis, from a patient treated with antithyroid drugs. The receptors were gathered from a woman aged 25 to 39 with Graves disease. The CDR3 runs from the conserved cysteine through the conserved F or W. D genes are given only for firm matches. Clone size is not always given. Where it is, it says once, few, many or a class for expanded clones.

CDR3nt: TGTGCTAGTGGTTTCGGGTACGAGCAGTACTTC
CDR3aa: CASGFGYEQYF
abundance: once
v_gene: TRBV12-5
j_gene: TRBJ2-7
d_gene: -

CDR3nt: TGTGCCAGCCGAAGCTCCTACGAGCAGTACTTC
CDR3aa: CASRSSYEQYF
abundance: many
v_gene: TRBV6-1
j_gene: TRBJ2-7
d_gene: -

CDR3nt: TGTGCCATCAGTTTGGGTCCTACCTACGAGCAGTACTTC
CDR3aa: CAISLGPTYEQYF
abundance: few
v_gene: TRBV10-3
j_gene: TRBJ2-7
d_gene: -

CDR3nt: TGTGCCACCAGTGATTTCGGGGGAGATGAGCAGTTCTTC
CDR3aa: CATSDFGGDEQFF
abundance: many
v_gene: TRBV24-1
j_gene: TRBJ2-1
d_gene: -

CDR3nt: TGTGCCAGCAGCCCGACTAGCGGGAGCCCCGCCGAGCAGTACTTC
CDR3aa: CASSPTSGSPAEQYF
abundance: -
v_gene: TRBV4-2
j_gene: TRBJ2-7
d_gene: TRBD2

CDR3nt: TGCAGCGTTGGCAGGGACAGTTGGGAGACCCAGTACTTC
CDR3aa: CSVGRDSWETQYF
abundance: many
v_gene: TRBV29-1
j_gene: TRBJ2-5
d_gene: TRBD1

CDR3nt: TGTGCCATCATGCGCGGGGGCGAGCAGTACTTC
CDR3aa: CAIMRGGEQYF
abundance: -
v_gene: TRBV10-3
j_gene: TRBJ2-7
d_gene: TRBD2

CDR3nt: TGTGCCAGCAGTTACTCCGGACTAGCGGGATCCTCCTACAATGAGCAGTTCTTC
CDR3aa: CASSYSGLAGSSYNEQFF
abundance: many
v_gene: TRBV6-2/TRBV6-3
j_gene: TRBJ2-1
d_gene: TRBD2

CDR3nt: TGCGCCAGCAGCCGGGTCGGGGGGATGGCAGATACGCAGTATTTT
CDR3aa: CASSRVGGMADTQYF
abundance: many
v_gene: TRBV5-1
j_gene: TRBJ2-3
d_gene: TRBD2

CDR3nt: TGCGCCAGCACAGGTGGGACGGCCTGGAACACTGAAGCTTTCTTT
CDR3aa: CASTGGTAWNTEAFF
abundance: many
v_gene: TRBV5-1
j_gene: TRBJ1-1
d_gene: -

CDR3nt: TGTGCCAGCAGGTTGGGCGGCTACACCTTC
CDR3aa: CASRLGGYTF
abundance: -
v_gene: TRBV6-2/TRBV6-3
j_gene: TRBJ1-2
d_gene: -

CDR3nt: TGCAGCGTTGAGAGGGAATCCGGCAATGAGCAGTTCTTC
CDR3aa: CSVERESGNEQFF
abundance: many
v_gene: TRBV29-1
j_gene: TRBJ2-1
d_gene: -

CDR3nt: TGTGCCAGCAGCTTAGTGAATAGCGGGACTCTTCTTGAGCAGTTCTTC
CDR3aa: CASSLVNSGTLLEQFF
abundance: many
v_gene: TRBV11-2
j_gene: TRBJ2-1
d_gene: TRBD2

CDR3nt: TGCGCCAGCAGCCTTCGAGAACAGGGGCAAGAGTTGGACACTGAAGCTTTCTTT
CDR3aa: CASSLREQGQELDTEAFF
abundance: many
v_gene: TRBV5-1
j_gene: TRBJ1-1
d_gene: TRBD1

CDR3nt: TGTGCCAGCAGTCCCTTAGGAGGGGTCTACGAGCAGTACTTC
CDR3aa: CASSPLGGVYEQYF
abundance: many
v_gene: TRBV12-3/TRBV12-4
j_gene: TRBJ2-7
d_gene: -

CDR3nt: TGCAGTGCCACACAGACGTCGGCCAACTATGGCTACACCTTC
CDR3aa: CSATQTSANYGYTF
abundance: -
v_gene: TRBV20-1
j_gene: TRBJ1-2
d_gene: -

CDR3nt: TGCAGCGCACAAAGACTAGCGGGAGACGTCGGACAGTACTTC
CDR3aa: CSAQRLAGDVGQYF
abundance: -
v_gene: TRBV29-1
j_gene: TRBJ2-7
d_gene: TRBD2

CDR3nt: TGTGCCAGCAGTTCACAGAGACTAGCGGTTACCTACGAGCAGTACTTC
CDR3aa: CASSSQRLAVTYEQYF
abundance: many
v_gene: TRBV12-3/TRBV12-4
j_gene: TRBJ2-7
d_gene: TRBD2

CDR3nt: TGTGCCAGCAGTTTAGGACTAGCGGGAGAAGGTTGGCCCAATGAGCAGTTCTTC
CDR3aa: CASSLGLAGEGWPNEQFF
abundance: many
v_gene: TRBV28
j_gene: TRBJ2-1
d_gene: TRBD2

CDR3nt: TGTGCCAGCAGTTTAATGACTAGCCTAGACACAGATACGCAGTATTTT
CDR3aa: CASSLMTSLDTDTQYF
abundance: many
v_gene: TRBV12-3/TRBV12-4
j_gene: TRBJ2-3
d_gene: TRBD2

CDR3nt: TGTGCCACCAGTGATGGTGCGGTGGACACCGGGGAGCTGTTTTTT
CDR3aa: CATSDGAVDTGELFF
abundance: many
v_gene: TRBV24-1
j_gene: TRBJ2-2
d_gene: -

CDR3nt: TGTGCCAGCAGCTCGACCGGAAACGGGGACACTGAAGCTTTCTTT
CDR3aa: CASSSTGNGDTEAFF
abundance: many
v_gene: TRBV13
j_gene: TRBJ1-1
d_gene: -

CDR3nt: TGCGCCAGCAGCTCATCGGACAGGCGGGTCACTGAAGCTTTCTTT
CDR3aa: CASSSSDRRVTEAFF
abundance: -
v_gene: TRBV5-1
j_gene: TRBJ1-1
d_gene: TRBD1